This entry describes one T cell receptor (beta chain). Its antigen is unidentified. V shed 5 bases and J 1 base; nucleotides not matched to a gene: 7. Germline loops: CDR1 MDHEN, CDR2 SYDVKM. The CDR3 sequence is 15 residues long. The sample comes from a study of response to subunit inactivated influenza vaccine. Study-wide results and caveats: Each seasonal influenza vaccination, the authors suggested, recruits few new T cells.

TCRdb reprocessed the RT-PCR reads via MiXCR and lists one record per CDR3 protein. The sample contains 600,000 to 850,000 distinct CDR3 sequences, 12% to 15% of which appear only once. The TCR sequence derives from a man aged 45 to 65 who received an inactivated influenza vaccine. The sequences come from PBMCs from blood, collected around two weeks before vaccination. V usage is TRBV28 and J usage is TRBJ2-5, with 7 bases matching TRBD1. This CDR3 reads CASSQGGSPQETQYF. CDR3 DNA sequence: TGTGCCAGCAGTCAAGGGGGCTCCCCCCAAGAGACCCAGTACTTC.